This T cell receptor beta chain was recorded in a study of T-cell memory formation after mild COVID-19. About the study: Largely donor-specific TCR clusters were found. The study's findings and limits: Day 15 to 85 contracting clones showed balanced CD4/CD8; day 15 to 37 expanders favored CD4+. Prior to infection, memory already included some responding clones, suggesting cross-reactive memory joined. Among CD4+ contracting clones, most were CM and EM, and CD8+ ones EMRA.

TCRdb re-derived calls from the 5' RACE reads in MiXCR, one entry per CDR3 protein. The repertoire holds around 440,000 distinct CDR3 sequences, with 18% as singletons. The CDR3 is 16 residues long. Germline CDR1 MGHDK, CDR2 SYGVNS. J lost 5 bases, V lost 4 bases, and 7 bases had no gene match. Turning to this clonotype: Its antigen is currently unknown.

The chain uses TRBV25-1 and TRBJ2-1; 11 bases align to TRBD2. The TCR originated in an adult woman who had mild COVID-19 (a few samples of this study predate the infection). Cell type and time point are not known. The sequencing input was PBMCs or a T cell subset sorted from them (not recorded which). The CDR3 bases are TGTGCCAGCAGTGGGTCGACTAGCGGGACCCACAATGAGCAGTTCTTC. Translated, it gives CASSGSTSGTHNEQFF.